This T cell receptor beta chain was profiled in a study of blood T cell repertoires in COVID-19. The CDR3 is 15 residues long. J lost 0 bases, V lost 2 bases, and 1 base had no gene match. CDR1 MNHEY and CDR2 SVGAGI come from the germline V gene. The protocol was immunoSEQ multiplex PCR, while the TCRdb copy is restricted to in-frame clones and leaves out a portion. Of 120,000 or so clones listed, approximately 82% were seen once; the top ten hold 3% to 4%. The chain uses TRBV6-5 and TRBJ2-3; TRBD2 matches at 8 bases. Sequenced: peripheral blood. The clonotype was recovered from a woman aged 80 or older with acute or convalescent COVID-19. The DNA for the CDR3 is TGTGCCAGCAGTTACCGGGGGGGTAGCACAGATACGCAGTATTTT. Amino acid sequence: CASSYRGGSTDTQYF.